These 20 T cell receptor beta chains originate from one sample sequenced in a study of radiation and T cells in renal cell carcinoma. The time point is: baseline pretreatment blood. Regarding treatment: 15 Gy SBRT to primary tumor, nephrectomy 4 weeks later. The data were produced by immunoSEQ multiplex PCR, yet TCRdb's version contains in-frame clones alone and is incomplete. Of roughly 120,000 clones detected, 82% appear once; the ten largest clones hold 3%. The source material was blood, sampled from a patient whose treatment included radiotherapy and nephrectomy. Receptors were obtained from a woman in her sixties with renal cell carcinoma.

The rearrangement links TRBV4-1 to TRBJ2-3; possibly TRBD2 for D (6 bases). The germline V and J ends were trimmed by 4 bases and 13 bases, with 24 bases remaining between them. Germline values: CDR1 MGHRA, CDR2 YSYEKL. This CDR3 is built from 15 residues. The CDR3 loop reads CASSPNPGETVLEYF. The CDR3 nucleotides read TGCGCCAGCAGCCCAAACCCGGGGGAGACAGTGTTGGAGTATTTT.

This clone was counted once. The J gene is TRBJ2-1, the V gene TRBV19; the match to TRBD2 covers 12 bases. Germline CDR1 reads LNHDA; CDR2 reads SQIVND (reference sequence). The V and J ends lost 6 bases and 10 bases, in that order; junction bases with no gene match: 4. There are 13 residues in the CDR3. CDR3 protein: CASSPGTSGEQFF. The CDR3 DNA is TGTGCCAGTAGCCCAGGGACTAGCGGGGAGCAGTTCTTC.

The genes are TRBV28 and TRBJ1-4; D not certain. The CDR3 is 14 amino acids. Trimming left V 3 bases short and J 7 bases short, with 12 bases between. Germline CDR1 and CDR2: MDHEN and SYDVKM. The CDR3 bases are TGTGCCAGCAGTTTCGTGGTGGCCCCTGAAAAACTGTTTTTT. Amino acid sequence: CASSFVVAPEKLFF.

V and J are TRBV28 and TRBJ2-3; possible D gene TRBD2, 5 bases. Trimming left V 5 bases short and J 5 bases short, with 8 bases between. Germline V gene sequence: CDR1 MDHEN, CDR2 SYDVKM. The CDR3 has 12 residues. This CDR3 is CASSKRGDTQYF. The CDR3 DNA is TGTGCCAGCAGTAAACGGGGAGATACGCAGTATTTT.

The chain links TRBV6-6 to TRBJ1-2; 9 nucleotides line up with TRBD1. The germline CDR1 and CDR2 sequences are MNHNY and SVGAGI (reference sequence). This CDR3 has 14 residues. V lost 5 bases and J lost 7; bases outside the gene matches: 8. The CDR3 DNA follows: TGTGCCAGCAGTGGCCCGGGACAGGGAAGTGGCTACACCTTC. This translates into CASSGPGQGSGYTF.

J is TRBJ1-2 and V is TRBV28; no reliable D call. The CDR3 contains 13 residues. The V and J ends lost 6 bases and 3 bases respectively, with 11 bases between them. Germline assignment: CDR1 MDHEN and CDR2 SYDVKM. The CDR3 loop reads CASSRPDYYGYTF. CDR3 coding DNA: TGTGCCAGCAGCCGCCCTGATTACTATGGCTACACCTTC.

The V call is TRBV18, the J call TRBJ2-7, with TRBD2 matching 9 bases. Germline V gene data show CDR1 as KGHSH and CDR2 as LQKENI. After removal of 3 bases from V and 3 bases from J, the junction contained 6 bases not matched to a gene. There are 15 residues in the CDR3. The CDR3 spells CASSPETSGGYEQYF. As DNA, the CDR3 is TGTGCCAGCTCACCCGAGACTAGCGGAGGCTACGAGCAGTACTTC.

This clone was counted a single time. The V gene is TRBV4-1, the J gene TRBJ2-7, with D hard to call. The V gene lost 3 bases and the J gene lost 0 bases, with 12 bases spanning the gap. CDR3 length: 15 amino acids. Germline values: CDR1 MGHRA, CDR2 YSYEKL. The CDR3 region has the DNA TGCGCCAGCAGCCAGGATCCGGCCAGCTCCTACGAGCAGTACTTC. Residues: CASSQDPASSYEQYF.

The V call is TRBV19, the J call TRBJ2-7, with 11 bases fitting TRBD1. The V gene end was trimmed by 5 bases and the J gene end by 5 bases; junction bases not matched to a gene: 8. Germline CDR1 reads LNHDA; CDR2 reads SQIVND (reference sequence). The CDR3 loop spans 15 amino acids. The CDR3 sequence is CASSPRGQGVHEQYF. The CDR3 DNA reads TGTGCCAGTAGTCCCCGGGGACAGGGGGTCCACGAGCAGTACTTC. The variable domain in full, with the rest retrieved from reference TRBV19 and TRBJ2-7, is DGGITQSPKYLFRKEGQNVTLSCEQNLNHDAMYWYRQDPGQGLRLIYYSQIVNDFQKGDIAEGYSVSREKKESFPLTVTSAQKNPTAFYLCASSPRGQGVHEQYFGPGTRLTVT.

This chain joins TRBV30 and TRBJ2-7; a possible D gene is TRBD1 (5 bases). The V and J ends lost 2 bases and 4 bases respectively, with 12 bases between them. The length of the CDR3 is 13 residues. Germline values: CDR1 GTSNPN, CDR2 SVGIG (reference sequence). This CDR3 is CAWSYIRQYEQYF. The CDR3 nucleotides read TGTGCCTGGAGTTACATTCGACAGTACGAGCAGTACTTC.

This chain connects TRBV5-1 to TRBJ2-5, with 7 bases that match TRBD1. The trim removed 5 bases at V and 2 bases at J, leaving 9 bases unmatched. Germline V gene sequence: CDR1 SGHRS, CDR2 YFSETQ. The CDR3 consists of 15 residues. The CDR3 DNA reads as TGCGCCAGCAGGCCGACAGGGAGCGGTCAAGAGACCCAGTACTTC. Amino acid sequence: CASRPTGSGQETQYF.

The rearrangement joins TRBV15 to TRBJ1-4; D perhaps matches TRBD1 (6 bases). CDR3 length: 15 amino acids. CDR1 is LNHNV, CDR2 YYDKDF, per germline (reference sequence). Trimming pared 3 bases from V and 4 bases from J, leaving 12 bases between. CDR3 sequence (DNA): TGTGCCACCAGCAGCCTTAGGGGGGGTAATGAAAAACTGTTTTTT. Amino acids: CATSSLRGGNEKLFF.

The chain combines TRBV28 with TRBJ1-6; TRBD1 matches at 9 bases. V lost 6 bases and J lost 14; bases outside the gene matches: 17. Germline V gene data show CDR1 as MDHEN and CDR2 as SYDVKM. The CDR3 loop spans 16 amino acids. The CDR3 DNA follows: TGTGCCAGCAGCTACCCTCCGGGACAGGGCCCTTTAGCCCTCCACTTT. Its protein product is CASSYPPGQGPLALHF.

The J gene is TRBJ2-7, the V gene TRBV7-3; D perhaps matches TRBD2 (6 bases). There are 13 residues in the CDR3. V lost 4 bases, J lost 9 bases, and 16 bases lay in between. Germline CDR1 reads SGHTA; CDR2 reads FQGTGA. The DNA for the CDR3 is TGTGCCAGCAGCTCCACGCTCGGGGGTGTGCAGTACTTC. Translation: CASSSTLGGVQYF.

The chain joins TRBV7-2 to TRBJ2-7; D is uncertain. The CDR3 is 11 residues long. CDR1 and CDR2 (germline): SGHTA, FQGNSA. V lost 4 bases and J 2 bases, leaving 3 bases between the germline ends. The chain's CDR3 is CASSSTYEQYF. CDR3 nucleotides: TGTGCCAGCAGCTCGACCTACGAGCAGTACTTC.

J is TRBJ2-3 and V is TRBV11-2; D might be TRBD1 (6 bases). V lost 3 bases, J lost 5 bases, and 12 bases lay in between. CDR3 size: 14 residues. Per the germline V gene, CDR1 is SGHAT and CDR2 is FQNNGV. CDR3: CASSFRDTRDTQYF. CDR3 sequence (DNA): TGTGCCAGCAGCTTCCGGGACACCCGAGATACGCAGTATTTT.

The chain links TRBV19 to TRBJ1-2; the D is unclear. V was shortened by 3 bases and J by 3 bases, with 8 bases between the two germline ends. Germline lookup yields CDR1 LNHDA and CDR2 SQIVND (reference sequence). The CDR3 spans 13 residues. Here the CDR3 reads CASSISRDYGYTF. The CDR3 bases are TGTGCCAGTAGTATCAGCCGAGACTATGGCTACACCTTC.

This rearrangement joins TRBV4-1 to TRBJ2-7, with D possibly matching TRBD1 (6 bases). The CDR3 has 13 amino acids. Germline CDR1 is MGHRA and CDR2 is YSYEKL. V was shortened by 0 bases and J by 10 bases, with 13 bases between the two germline ends. CDR3 in amino acids: CASSQEGEGEQYF. CDR3 in DNA: TGCGCCAGCAGCCAAGAAGGAGAGGGGGAACAGTACTTC.

This chain joins TRBV27 and TRBJ2-2, with a weak D call TRBD2 (5 bases). The CDR3 has 13 amino acids. Germline-derived CDR1 and CDR2 are MNHEY and SMNVEV (reference sequence). Trimming cost V 3 bases and J 8 bases, with 10 bases left between them. DNA for the CDR3: TGTGCCAGCAGTTTCGATGGCGGGGGGGAGCTGTTTTTT. Its protein product is CASSFDGGGELFF.

CDR3 region: CASSFSRLETQYF. The CDR3 nucleotides read TGTGCCAGCAGTTTTAGTCGATTAGAGACCCAGTACTTC. The chain uses TRBV28 and TRBJ2-5; D remains unclear. The germline V and J ends were trimmed by 3 bases and 4 bases, with 9 bases remaining between them. In germline, CDR1 is MDHEN, CDR2 SYDVKM. CDR3 size: 13 residues. Based on the CDR3 plus reference TRBV28 and TRBJ2-5, the full variable domain is DVKVTQSSRYLVKRTGEKVFLECVQDMDHENMFWYRQDPGLGLRLIYFSYDVKMKEKGDIPEGYSVSREKKERFSLILESASTNQTSMYLCASSFSRLETQYFGPGTRLLVL.